A single sample is the source of the 27 T cell receptor beta chains below, sequenced in a study of T cells in Graves' hyperthyroidism and ophthalmopathy. Amplified regions were TCR beta CDR3 sequences from RNA transcripts. During a first-round RT-PCR of the TCR CDR3, the HTBI primer set was used. TCRdb re-called the multiplex PCR reads with MiXCR, one entry per CDR3 protein. This table has some 600,000 distinct CDR3 sequences, 46% appearing once. Sequenced sample: peripheral blood or thyroid tissue (not recorded which). These receptors originate from a woman aged 18-29 years with Graves' hyperthyroidism.

This clonotype was detected once. V and J are TRBV29-1 and TRBJ1-5, with a possible D match to TRBD1 (5 bases). This CDR3 has 13 amino acids. V lost 7 bases and J lost 3, with 13 bases in between. Looked up from germline, CDR1 is SQVTM and CDR2 is ANQGSEA. The CDR3 DNA sequence: TGCAGCGGAGAACAGGTCCTCAATCAGCCCCAGCATTTT. Translated, it gives CSGEQVLNQPQHF. Drawing the rest from reference TRBV29-1 and TRBJ1-5, the complete variable domain is SAVISQKPSRDICQRGTSLTIQCQVDSQVTMMFWYRQQPGQSLTLIATANQGSEATYESGFVIDKFPISRPNLTFSTLTVSNMSPEDSSIYLCSGEQVLNQPQHFGDGTRLSIL.

This chain links TRBV19 with TRBJ1-5; perhaps TRBD1 as D (5 bases). Germline loops: CDR1 LNHDA, CDR2 SQIVND (reference sequence). V lost 1 base to trimming and J lost 1 base, with 5 bases between them. This CDR3 is 14 amino acids long. In DNA, the CDR3 is TGTGCCAGTAGTATAGGACAGAGCAATCAGCCCCAGCATTTT. This encodes CASSIGQSNQPQHF.

The chain links TRBV20-1 to TRBJ2-5; D might be TRBD2 (5 bases). The V gene lost 3 bases and the J gene lost 5 bases, with 16 bases spanning the gap. The CDR3 runs to 14 residues. Looked up from germline, CDR1 is DFQATT and CDR2 is SNEGSKA (reference sequence). The CDR3: CSARVSALGETQYF. The DNA of the CDR3 is TGCAGTGCTAGGGTTAGCGCCCTCGGGGAGACCCAGTACTTC.

CDR3 DNA: TGTGCCAGCGACAGGGGGGGTCAGCCCCAGCATTTT. It codes for CASDRGGQPQHF. The chain couples TRBV6-5 to TRBJ1-5; 9 bases agree with TRBD1. CDR1 and CDR2 (germline): MNHEY, SVGAGI. The CDR3 contains 12 residues. The junction had 2 bases not matched to a gene; V was cut back by 8 bases and J by 6 bases.

This clonotype was detected ten times or more. The V gene is TRBV24-1, the J gene TRBJ1-2, with a tentative D call TRBD1 (6 bases). Trimming stripped 5 bases from V and 8 bases from J, with 23 bases between. The CDR3 contains 16 residues. Germline lookup yields CDR1 KGHDR and CDR2 SFDVKD. The CDR3 here is CATSVESAQGGFGYTF. The CDR3 DNA reads TGTGCCACCAGTGTCGAATCGGCACAGGGTGGTTTCGGCTACACCTTC.

This clonotype was detected many times. The CDR3 DNA follows: TGTGCCACCAACCGGAAAGCGGGACCATTTCATGAAAAACTGTTTTTT. Translated: CATNRKAGPFHEKLFF. The chain couples TRBV24-1 to TRBJ1-4, with D maybe TRBD1 (5 bases). V lost 8 bases and J 6 bases, leaving 21 bases between the germline ends. Germline values: CDR1 KGHDR, CDR2 SFDVKD. The CDR3 covers 16 residues.

This chain connects TRBV25-1 to TRBJ1-2; D remains unclear. Germline V gives CDR1 MGHDK, CDR2 SYGVNS. The germline V and J ends were trimmed by 2 bases and 1 base, with 11 bases remaining between them. The length of the CDR3 is 15 residues. CDR3 loop: CASSEVGRFNYGYTF. The CDR3 DNA follows: TGTGCCAGCAGTGAAGTGGGCCGATTTAACTATGGCTACACCTTC.

The J gene is TRBJ2-6, the V gene TRBV14; no clear D gene. The CDR3 runs 18 residues. The germline V and J ends were trimmed by 4 bases and 0 bases, with 16 bases remaining between them. Looked up from germline, CDR1 is SGHDN and CDR2 is FVKESK. CDR3 sequence: CASSPSRRWGSGANVLTF. The CDR3 bases are TGTGCCAGCAGCCCCTCGAGGAGATGGGGCTCTGGGGCCAACGTCCTGACTTTC.

This clonotype was found a few times. The chain uses TRBV20-1 and TRBJ1-2; D remains unclear. The CDR3 length is 11 residues. V lost 3 bases to trimming and J lost 8 bases, with 10 bases between them. Per germline, CDR1 DFQATT and CDR2 SNEGSKA (reference sequence). CDR3 DNA: TGCAGTGCTAGGACCCGGAGGGGCTACACCTTC. As protein: CSARTRRGYTF.

The chain carries TRBV24-1 and TRBJ1-4, with 8 bases fitting TRBD1. This CDR3 spans 15 amino acids. With V trimmed by 3 bases and J by 8 bases, 7 bases remained unmatched. Per the germline V gene, CDR1 is KGHDR and CDR2 is SFDVKD. The CDR3 loop reads CATSDAGQEEEKLFF. Here the CDR3 DNA reads TGTGCCACCAGTGATGCGGGACAGGAGGAGGAAAAACTGTTTTTT.

This clonotype was seen a few times. The chain employs TRBV19 and TRBJ1-5; D is ambiguous. There are 14 residues in the CDR3. In germline, CDR1 is LNHDA, CDR2 SQIVND (reference sequence). V gave up 5 bases and J gave up 3 bases, with 11 bases separating them. CDR3 sequence: CASSPRGNNQPQHF. The CDR3 DNA reads TGTGCCAGTAGTCCTCGGGGAAACAATCAGCCCCAGCATTTT. Drawing the rest from reference TRBV19 and TRBJ1-5, the complete variable domain is DGGITQSPKYLFRKEGQNVTLSCEQNLNHDAMYWYRQDPGQGLRLIYYSQIVNDFQKGDIAEGYSVSREKKESFPLTVTSAQKNPTAFYLCASSPRGNNQPQHFGDGTRLSIL.

This clonotype was seen only a few times. This rearrangement joins TRBV7-8 to TRBJ2-7, with 12 positions matching TRBD2. Unmatched junction bases numbered 10, after V lost 5 bases and J lost 5 bases. CDR3 length: 16 amino acids. Germline CDR1 reads SGHVS; CDR2 reads FQNEAQ. The CDR3 DNA reads as TGTGCCAGCAGCCTTCGCTTACTAGCGGGAGGCCACGAGCAGTACTTC. As protein: CASSLRLLAGGHEQYF.

This clonotype came up many times. The chain links TRBV25-1 to TRBJ1-2, with 10 nucleotides matching TRBD1. With V trimmed by 11 bases and J by 5 bases, 14 bases remained unmatched. The CDR3 runs 15 residues. The germline CDR1 and CDR2 sequences are MGHDK and SYGVNS. The chain's CDR3 is CASSGQGTQEYGYTF. In DNA form, the CDR3 reads TGTGCCTCCTCGGGACAGGGGACCCAAGAATATGGCTACACCTTC.

This clonotype was seen at least ten times. The chain couples TRBV2 to TRBJ2-5; 7 bases map to TRBD2. Per germline, CDR1 SNHLY and CDR2 FYNNEI. V shed 4 bases, J shed 5 bases, and the junction held 10 bases outside the gene matches. CDR3 length equals 15 residues. The CDR3 region is CASSGGEGSSETQYF. The DNA of the CDR3 is TGTGCCAGCAGTGGCGGGGAGGGAAGTTCGGAGACCCAGTACTTC.

This chain joins TRBV7-3 and TRBJ1-2; 8 nucleotides align to TRBD1. The CDR3 extends over 14 amino acids. With 1 base clipped from V and 7 bases from J, the junction kept 5 bases outside the gene matches. The germline V gene has CDR1 SGHTA and CDR2 FQGTGA. The CDR3 sequence: CASSLMGQDSGYTF. The CDR3 nucleotides read TGTGCCAGCAGCTTAATGGGACAGGACTCTGGCTACACCTTC.

This clonotype was detected many times. This chain connects TRBV20-1 to TRBJ2-7, with 9 bases fitting TRBD2. V shed 3 bases, J shed 2 bases, and the junction held 5 bases outside the gene matches. Germline CDR1 is DFQATT and CDR2 is SNEGSKA (reference sequence). There are 14 residues in the CDR3. The CDR3 DNA follows: TGCAGTGCTAGTCGGCGGGAGGGCGCCTACGAGCAGTACTTC. Amino acid sequence: CSASRREGAYEQYF.

The chain links TRBV2 to TRBJ2-5; D is perhaps TRBD1 (5 bases). CDR1 SNHLY and CDR2 FYNNEI come from the germline V gene. The CDR3 totals 15 residues. Trimming cost V 3 bases and J 5 bases, with 16 bases left between them. The CDR3 DNA follows: TGTGCCAGCAGTGACGCAGGGTATACGGGCGAGACCCAGTACTTC. Translating gives CASSDAGYTGETQYF.

CDR3: CASFRQANTEAFF. CDR3 DNA: TGTGCCAGCTTTCGACAGGCGAACACTGAAGCTTTCTTT. This sequence joins TRBV7-9 and TRBJ1-1; tentatively, D is TRBD1 (6 bases). Germline V gives CDR1 SEHNR, CDR2 FQNEAQ (reference sequence). V shed 8 bases and J shed 1 base, with 11 bases lying between them. The CDR3 covers 13 residues.

This clonotype appeared many times. V and J are TRBV15 and TRBJ2-6; weak D call: TRBD1 (5 bases). Germline-derived CDR1 and CDR2 are LNHNV and YYDKDF (reference sequence). The germline V and J ends were trimmed by 3 bases and 1 base, with 13 bases remaining between them. The CDR3 contains 17 residues. CDR3 DNA sequence: TGTGCCACCAGCAGCGGACATTTTCAATCTGGGGCCAACGTCCTGACTTTC. It specifies CATSSGHFQSGANVLTF.

This clonotype was found many times. This chain uses TRBV7-8 with TRBJ1-1, with D unresolved. V gave up 2 bases and J gave up 3 bases, with 7 bases separating them. The CDR3 consists of 13 residues. CDR1 and CDR2 from the germline V gene are SGHVS and FQNEAQ. The CDR3 is CASSLMTDTEAFF. CDR3 in DNA: TGTGCCAGCAGCTTAATGACCGACACTGAAGCTTTCTTT.

In its sample, this clonotype was seen a few times. V gene TRBV29-1 combines with J gene TRBJ1-1; no clear D gene. Trimming pared 4 bases from V and 1 base from J, leaving 7 bases between. Germline V gene lookup returns CDR1 SQVTM and CDR2 ANQGSEA. The CDR3 loop spans 12 amino acids. CDR3 bases: TGCAGCGTTGGCGGATCGAACACTGAAGCTTTCTTT. It specifies CSVGGSNTEAFF.

This clonotype was found a few times. This sequence joins TRBV5-4 and TRBJ2-5; 8 bases are a match to TRBD1. With 4 bases clipped from V and 5 bases from J, the junction kept 7 bases outside the gene matches. Germline CDR1 is SGHNT and CDR2 is YYREEE (reference sequence). This CDR3 region has 14 residues. CDR3 protein: CASSVTGAQETQYF. CDR3 in DNA: TGTGCCAGCAGCGTGACAGGGGCCCAGGAGACCCAGTACTTC.

A few counts support this clonotype. The chain uses TRBV6-5 and TRBJ1-1; TRBD1 aligns across 9 bases. The CDR3 consists of 16 residues. Germline CDR1 reads MNHEY; CDR2 reads SVGAGI. The junction had 8 bases not matched to a gene; V was cut back by 6 bases and J by 0 bases. As DNA, the CDR3 is TGTGCCAGCAGGGGGGACAGGGCCATCATGAACACTGAAGCTTTCTTT. This translates into CASRGDRAIMNTEAFF.

V and J are TRBV29-1 and TRBJ1-4; 11 nucleotides line up with TRBD1. The CDR3 has 13 amino acids. With 5 bases clipped from V and 8 bases from J, the junction kept 4 bases outside the gene matches. The V gene's germline CDR1 is SQVTM and CDR2 ANQGSEA. CDR3 region: CSVPGTGGEKLFF. CDR3 nucleotides: TGCAGCGTTCCCGGGACAGGGGGAGAAAAACTGTTTTTT.

The chain employs TRBV24-1 and TRBJ2-2; weak D call: TRBD2 (5 bases). V shed 3 bases and J shed 3 bases, with 13 bases lying between them. This CDR3 is built from 16 residues. CDR1 and CDR2 from the germline V gene are KGHDR and SFDVKD. The CDR3 protein is CATSDLGLVDTGELFF. The CDR3 DNA is TGTGCCACCAGTGATCTAGGACTGGTGGACACCGGGGAGCTGTTTTTT.

This clonotype occurred many times. The chain links TRBV7-9 to TRBJ1-5, with D perhaps matching TRBD1 (6 bases). The CDR3 is 15 amino acids. Trimming took 3 bases from V and 1 from J, leaving 10 bases between them. Germline-derived CDR1 and CDR2 are SEHNR and FQNEAQ (reference sequence). The CDR3 loop reads CASSFAGESNQPQHF. The CDR3, as DNA: TGTGCCAGCAGCTTTGCAGGGGAGAGCAATCAGCCCCAGCATTTT. Variable domain in full (rest from reference TRBV7-9 and TRBJ1-5): DTGVSQNPRHKITKRGQNVTFRCDPISEHNRLYWYRQTLGQGPEFLTYFQNEAQLEKSRLLSDRFSAERPKGSFSTLEIQRTEQGDSAMYLCASSFAGESNQPQHFGDGTRLSIL.

Only one count was recorded for this clonotype. This chain uses TRBV29-1 with TRBJ2-6; maybe TRBD2 (6 bases). The V end lost 5 bases, the J end lost 1 base, and 9 bases lay between the germline ends. The CDR3 is 14 amino acids. Germline assignment: CDR1 SQVTM and CDR2 ANQGSEA. The CDR3 nucleotides are TGCAGCGTTCCAGGGAGGTCTGGGGCCAACGTCCTGACTTTC. Residues: CSVPGRSGANVLTF.